The TCR beta chain under discussion was sequenced for a study of read filtering for tumor transcriptome and immune sequencing. For the study at large: The cohort had some 16 men and approximately 13 women aged about 45 to 80, mean roughly 65 years. Whole-transcriptome libraries were prepared after DNase treatment. RNA-seq yielded only about 75 to 1,300 TCR reads, IR-seq about 4 to 10.27 million.

This library used roughly 430 ng RNA and molecular barcoded adaptors spanning alpha/delta and beta/gamma chains. A single record per CDR3 protein comes from TCRdb applying MiXCR to the reads. The table shows roughly 67,000 distinct CDR3 sequences, with roughly 19% occurring only once. On this clonotype: Since a far larger clone is one base different, this is likely a read error.

The CDR3 length is 12 residues. Germline CDR1 reads SGHAT; CDR2 reads FQDESV (reference sequence). The V gene lost 4 bases and the J gene lost 13 bases, with 14 bases spanning the gap. Sequencing was done on a sample of a population of CD138-negative cells sorted from bone marrow. This TCR derives from a donor aged 40 or over with multiple myeloma. V and J are TRBV11-1 and TRBJ2-1; D is uncertain. CDR3 DNA sequence: TGTGCCAGCAGCTCTGACTCCCTCGACCAGTTCTTC. Translation gives CASSSDSLDQFF. Looking up the rest from reference TRBV11-1 and TRBJ2-1 gives the full variable domain: EAEVAQSPRYKITEKSQAVAFWCDPISGHATLYWYRQILGQGPELLVQFQDESVVDDSQLPKDRFSAERLKGVDSTLKIQPAELGDSAMYLCASSSDSLDQFFGPGTRLTVL.